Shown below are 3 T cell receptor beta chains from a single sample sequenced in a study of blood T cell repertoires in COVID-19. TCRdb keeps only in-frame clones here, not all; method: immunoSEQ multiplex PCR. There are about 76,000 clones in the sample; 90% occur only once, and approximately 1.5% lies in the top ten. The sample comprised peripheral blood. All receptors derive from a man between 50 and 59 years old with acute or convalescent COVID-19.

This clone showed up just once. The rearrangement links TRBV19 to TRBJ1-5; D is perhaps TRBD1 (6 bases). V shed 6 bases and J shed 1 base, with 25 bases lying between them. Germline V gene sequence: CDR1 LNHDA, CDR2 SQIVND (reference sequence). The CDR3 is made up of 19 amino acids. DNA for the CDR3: TGTGCCAGTAGGTCCGGGACAAGACTAACGGGGTCGAGCAATCAGCCCCAGCATTTT. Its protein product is CASRSGTRLTGSSNQPQHF. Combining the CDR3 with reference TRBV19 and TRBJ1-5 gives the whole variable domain DGGITQSPKYLFRKEGQNVTLSCEQNLNHDAMYWYRQDPGQGLRLIYYSQIVNDFQKGDIAEGYSVSREKKESFPLTVTSAQKNPTAFYLCASRSGTRLTGSSNQPQHFGDGTRLSIL.

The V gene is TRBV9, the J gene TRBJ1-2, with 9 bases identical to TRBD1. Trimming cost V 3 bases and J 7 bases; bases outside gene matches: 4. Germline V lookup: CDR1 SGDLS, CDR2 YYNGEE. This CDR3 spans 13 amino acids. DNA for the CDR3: TGTGCCAGCAGCGACGGACAGGGGTTTGGCTACACCTTC. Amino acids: CASSDGQGFGYTF.

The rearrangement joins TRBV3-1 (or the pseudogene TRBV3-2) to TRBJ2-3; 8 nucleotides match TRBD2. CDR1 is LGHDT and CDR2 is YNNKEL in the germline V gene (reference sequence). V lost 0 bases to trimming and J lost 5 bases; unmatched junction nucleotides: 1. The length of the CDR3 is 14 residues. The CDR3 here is CASSQERGVDTQYF. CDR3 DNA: TGTGCCAGCAGCCAAGAGCGGGGGGTAGATACGCAGTATTTT.